The text below deals with one T cell receptor (beta chain). What it recognizes is unknown. At the DNA level, this CDR3 is encoded by other sequences in the same sample as well. Using immunoSEQ multiplex PCR, the repertoire was profiled, and TCRdb retains in-frame clones only, with some absent. The sample yields roughly 120,000 clones, roughly 90% seen once. The data belong to a study of T cell responses to AZD1222 COVID-19 vaccine. As for the study in general: Both about-4-week and about-12-week second-dose recipients were combined. General study findings and limits: Spike-specific TCR breadth and depth both grew after two AZD1222 doses. Variant regions that are unmutated are reportedly the target of nearly half of spike-specific TCRs.

The V and J ends lost 0 bases and 6 bases respectively, with 6 bases between them. The CDR3 consists of 12 residues. Germline V gene lookup returns CDR1 SGHRS and CDR2 YFSETQ. The chain carries TRBV5-1 and TRBJ1-2, with D perhaps matching TRBD1 (5 bases). The origin of this receptor is an adult in good health. The specimen was peripheral blood, collected on day 0 of AZD1222 vaccination. DNA of the CDR3: TGCGCCAGCAGCTTGGTGGGGGATGGCTACACCTTC. Its protein is CASSLVGDGYTF. The full variable domain, with the rest looked up from reference TRBV5-1 and TRBJ1-2, is KAGVTQTPRYLIKTRGQQVTLSCSPISGHRSVSWYQQTPGQGLQFLFEYFSETQRNKGNFPGRFSGRQFSNSRSEMNVSTLELGDSALYLCASSLVGDGYTFGSGTRLTVV.